This TCR beta chain was documented in a study of blood T cell repertoires in COVID-19. Study-level information: Acute and convalescent COVID-19 samples came from the United States, Italy and Spain. Nucleic acid was either cDNA or gDNA, and it came from T cells, B-cell-depleted T cells, or PBMCs.

V was cut by 1 base and J by 6 bases, with 7 bases left in between. This CDR3 has 14 residues. Germline CDR1 and CDR2: MNHNS and SASEGT. Libraries were prepared by immunoSEQ multiplex PCR; TCRdb keeps only in-frame clonotypes and omits some of them. The repertoire consists of 250,000 to 400,000 clones, with approximately 87% occurring once and the leading ten covering less than 3.5%. The V gene is TRBV6-1, the J gene TRBJ1-6, with a tentative D call TRBD1 (6 bases). This TCR came from a woman in her thirties with COVID-19, enrolled during active disease. Specimen: peripheral blood. In DNA form, the CDR3 reads TGTGCCAGCAGTGAAGGGACAGTTAATTCACCCCTCCACTTT. This sequence encodes CASSEGTVNSPLHF.